This TCR beta chain is drawn from a study of blood T cell repertoires in COVID-19. In the study overall: Both acute and convalescent COVID-19 samples were obtained from the United States, Italy and Spain. T cells, B-cell-depleted T cells, or PBMCs supplied cDNA or gDNA.

This clone was detected once. In the study's own analysis: Reference gene primer amplification gave nucleated cell count estimates. The method was immunoSEQ multiplex PCR; TCRdb's version includes in-frame clones alone and lacks a portion of them. That table gives V, J and clone size, and the DNA gave D and trimming. The top ten hold approximately 3% of the sample, which has 150,000 to 200,000 clones, about three quarters seen once. Germline assignment: CDR1 LGHNA and CDR2 YSLEER. The CDR3 loop spans 19 amino acids. The junction had 10 bases not matched to a gene; V was cut back by 0 bases and J by 1 base.

Sequencing was done on a sample of peripheral blood. This receptor was taken from a woman aged 80 or over with active or convalescent COVID-19. The rearrangement links TRBV4-3 to TRBJ2-3; 10 bases align to TRBD2. Here the CDR3 DNA reads TGCGCCAGCAGCCAAGAGCTGCAGCGGGGGGGTCTCGGCACAGATACGCAGTATTTT. Residues: CASSQELQRGGLGTDTQYF.